A selection of T cell receptor beta chains follows, all from one sample in a study of T cells after yellow fever vaccination. TCRdb called the 5' RACE reads again in MiXCR, with one record for every CDR3 protein. The table lists about 300,000 distinct CDR3 sequences, 8.5% to 10% of them singletons, with about 3% in the top ten. Sequencing used CD4+ T cells sorted from PBMCs, obtained 5 days after the yellow fever booster vaccination. Source of these receptors: a man between 18 and 29 years old who received the YFV17D yellow fever vaccine. The conserved cysteine and the conserved F or W are not part of the CDR3 here. D genes are given only for firm matches.

ASSLDGGAVETQY 13 TRBD2 TRBV11-2
ATSGDWYTGELF 12 . TRBV24-1
ASSELAGVENSPLH 14 . TRBV2
ASSSTGSGNQPQH 13 . TRBV5-6
ASSLASPGRTGELF 14 . TRBV5-1
ASSLALQGETQY 12 . TRBV5-1
ASSLGTGLRDIQY 13 TRBD1 TRBV7-9
ASSLAEVDTQY 11 . TRBV7-9
SARDRDINTEAF 12 . TRBV20-1
ASSIQGSQPQH 11 . TRBV12-3/TRBV12-4
SARDGYT 7 . TRBV20-1
ASNRGPSYNEQF 12 . TRBV12-3/TRBV12-4
ASSPDGGSYNEQF 13 . TRBV6-5
ASSWGGWSSYNEQF 14 . TRBV6-2/TRBV6-3
ASSWVTNTEAF 11 . TRBV12-3/TRBV12-4
ASSPPGQGAYGYT 13 TRBD1 TRBV18
ASSLGARRKNTEAF 14 . TRBV5-1
ASTRDFPEKLF 11 . TRBV12-3/TRBV12-4
ASSHRGGGRGDTQY 14 TRBD2 TRBV3-1
SARDRPSSYNEQF 13 TRBD1 TRBV20-1
ASSLVGVGANVLT 13 . TRBV5-4
ASTLPTGGADTQY 13 . TRBV5-5
ASSKPGQSSTNEKLF 15 TRBD1 TRBV19
ASSLDGDYEQY 11 . TRBV7-2